These 10 T cell receptor beta chains originate from one sample sequenced in a study of blood T cell repertoires in COVID-19. The protocol was immunoSEQ multiplex PCR, while the TCRdb copy is restricted to in-frame clones and leaves out a portion. The table has roughly 400,000 clones, about 90% seen once. The sequenced sample was peripheral blood. The receptors were gathered from an older woman with COVID-19, enrolled during active disease.

The CDR3: CASSELNTIYF. CDR3 coding DNA: TGTGCCAGCAGTGAACTGAACACCATATATTTT. The chain recombines TRBV25-1 with TRBJ1-3; D gene unclear. V lost 2 bases and J lost 7, with 3 bases in between. The germline CDR1 and CDR2 sequences are MGHDK and SYGVNS. The CDR3 length is 11 residues. The full variable domain, in which reference TRBV25-1 and TRBJ1-3 provide the parts outside the CDR3, is EADIYQTPRYLVIGTGKKITLECSQTMGHDKMYWYQQDPGMELHLIHYSYGVNSTEKGDLSSESTVSRIRTEHFPLTLESARPSHTSQYLCASSELNTIYFGEGSWLTVV.

This chain links TRBV5-4 with TRBJ2-7, with a possible D match to TRBD2 (6 bases). Between the trimmed V and J ends, which lost 2 bases and 6 bases, there was a span of 18 bases. The CDR3 runs 15 residues. Per germline, CDR1 SGHNT and CDR2 YYREEE (reference sequence). The CDR3, as DNA: TGTGCCAGCAGCTTCCCTGTGGGGGGATCGGGCGAGCAGTACTTC. Translating gives CASSFPVGGSGEQYF.

This clone has a single count. The chain links TRBV5-5 to TRBJ1-4; 9 bases match TRBD1. Per the germline V gene, CDR1 is SGHKS and CDR2 is YYEKEE (reference sequence). The trim removed 0 bases at V and 5 bases at J, leaving 5 bases unmatched. The CDR3 contains 16 residues. The CDR3 spells CASSLGPGTGNEKLFF. CDR3 nucleotide sequence: TGTGCCAGCAGCTTGGGCCCCGGGACAGGGAATGAAAAACTGTTTTTT.

J is TRBJ1-6 and V is TRBV4-2; D unresolved. This CDR3 comprises 18 residues. Germline-derived CDR1 and CDR2 are LGHNA and YNFKEQ. Between the trimmed V and J ends, which lost 0 bases and 0 bases, there was a span of 12 bases. The CDR3 DNA is TGTGCCAGCAGCCAAGATCGTGCGGGGAGCTCCTATAATTCACCCCTCCACTTT. This codes for CASSQDRAGSSYNSPLHF.

The V and J genes are TRBV2 and TRBJ2-5; 10 nucleotides agree with TRBD1. Trimming at V came to 4 bases and at J to 5 bases, leaving 10 bases not matched to a gene. The CDR3 is 16 residues long. Looked up from germline, CDR1 is SNHLY and CDR2 is FYNNEI. The CDR3 DNA reads as TGTGCCAGCAGTGGGGCCGGGACAGGGGTTATGGAGACCCAGTACTTC. Translation: CASSGAGTGVMETQYF.

This sequence joins TRBV25-1 and TRBJ2-7; a weak D match, TRBD1 (7 bases). The V and J ends lost 7 bases and 3 bases respectively, with 19 bases between them. The CDR3 contains 15 residues. Germline V gene data show CDR1 as MGHDK and CDR2 as SYGVNS. The DNA of the CDR3 is TGTGCCAGCAATAGGGGGGAACAGGGGAACTACGAGCAGTACTTC. As protein: CASNRGEQGNYEQYF.

This sequence joins TRBV25-1 and TRBJ2-1; unclear D gene. The germline V gene encodes CDR1 MGHDK and CDR2 SYGVNS. Trimming shortened V by 5 bases and J by 9 bases, and 11 bases separated the two germline ends. The CDR3 covers 12 residues. CDR3 sequence reads: CASSPKNSEQFF. In DNA, the CDR3 is TGTGCCAGCAGTCCCAAGAACAGTGAGCAGTTCTTC.

This clone appeared a few times. The chain uses TRBV2 and TRBJ2-3, with D unresolved. This CDR3 region has 12 residues. V was pared by 7 bases and J by 2 bases, with 7 bases between. Per the germline V gene, CDR1 is SNHLY and CDR2 is FYNNEI. The CDR3 is CASNSLTDTQYF. CDR3 DNA: TGTGCCAGCAACAGCCTCACAGATACGCAGTATTTT.

The V and J genes are TRBV7-8 and TRBJ2-1; TRBD1 matches 7 bases. CDR1 is SGHVS and CDR2 is FQNEAQ in the germline V gene. The V and J ends lost 5 bases and 14 bases, in that order; junction bases with no gene match: 6. This CDR3 contains 11 residues. The CDR3 protein is CASSQDREEFF. The CDR3 region has the DNA TGTGCCAGCAGCCAAGACAGGGAAGAGTTCTTC.

To note about this clone: The sample has other DNA sequences that encode this CDR3 too. The V and J genes are TRBV11-2 and TRBJ2-5, with D perhaps TRBD2 (5 bases). The CDR3 totals 13 residues. The V end was cut by 0 bases, the J end by 5 bases, with 7 bases between. Looked up from germline, CDR1 is SGHAT and CDR2 is FQNNGV. In DNA, the CDR3 is TGTGCCAGCAGCTTAGACCGGGGTGAGACCCAGTACTTC. Translated: CASSLDRGETQYF.